A selection of T cell receptor beta chains follows, all from one sample in a study of identical twins. TCRdb re-derived calls from the 5' RACE reads in MiXCR, one entry per CDR3 protein. Of 400,000 to 650,000 distinct CDR3 sequences detected, approximately 22% appear once; the ten largest clones hold about 0.99%. This sample also belongs to another study, concerning T cells expressing NK-cell markers.

The sequenced sample was CD4+ T cells sorted from blood. The receptors originated from a woman under 30 in good health. CDR3s include the opening cysteine and the closing phenylalanine or tryptophan. Fields, in order: clone size, V gene, D gene, J gene, CDR3 protein, CDR3 DNA. The D gene is left open where the match is weak. Size tells how often a clone was seen (once, few, many) or the class of an expanded clone, and some rows leave it out.

>NA|TRBV18|TRBD1|TRBJ2-3
CASSLTTGATDTQYF
TGTGCCAGCTCACTAACGACAGGGGCCACAGATACGCAGTATTTT
>NA|TRBV5-1|NA|TRBJ2-5
CASSITTQETQYF
TGCGCCAGCAGCATCACCACCCAAGAGACCCAGTACTTC
>few|TRBV20-1|NA|TRBJ2-4
CSAPLRALLAKNIQYF
TGCAGTGCTCCCCTCCGGGCTTTGCTAGCCAAAAACATTCAGTACTTC
>few|TRBV10-2|TRBD2|TRBJ2-1
CASTLLAGGSNEQFF
TGCGCCAGCACCCTCCTAGCGGGAGGGTCCAATGAGCAGTTCTTC
>NA|TRBV5-1|NA|TRBJ2-5
CASSLAQRETQYF
TGCGCCAGCAGCTTGGCCCAAAGAGAGACCCAGTACTTC
>NA|TRBV25-1|TRBD2|TRBJ2-1
CASSKGSTSGSIYEQFF
TGTGCCAGCAGTAAAGGATCGACTAGCGGGAGTATCTATGAGCAGTTCTTC
>NA|TRBV20-1|NA|TRBJ1-1
CSARWGGNTEAFF
TGCAGTGCTAGATGGGGTGGGAACACTGAAGCTTTCTTT
>once|TRBV6-4|TRBD1|TRBJ2-6
CAIWGTARAGANVLTF
TGTGCCATCTGGGGGACAGCTAGGGCTGGGGCCAACGTCCTGACTTTC
>NA|TRBV20-1|TRBD2|TRBJ2-3
CSARNGAPRGGIDTQYF
TGCAGTGCTAGAAACGGGGCCCCCCGGGGGGGAATTGATACGCAGTATTTT
>few|TRBV25-1|NA|TRBJ2-2
CASSERSGQNTGELFF
TGTGCCAGCAGTGAGCGGAGTGGGCAGAACACCGGGGAGCTGTTTTTT
>few|TRBV7-2|NA|TRBJ1-2
CASSRAALGYTF
TGTGCCAGCAGTCGCGCGGCTTTGGGCTACACCTTC
>few|TRBV11-2|TRBD2|TRBJ2-2
CASKGTSGTTGELFF
TGTGCCAGCAAAGGGACTAGCGGTACAACCGGGGAGCTGTTTTTT
>NA|TRBV12-3/TRBV12-4|NA|TRBJ2-5
CASSPYSLSETQYF
TGTGCCAGCAGTCCCTATTCTTTGTCGGAGACCCAGTACTTC
>NA|TRBV10-1|NA|TRBJ2-3
CASSEIPDTQYF
TGCGCCAGCAGTGAGATCCCAGATACGCAGTATTTT
>NA|TRBV6-5|NA|TRBJ1-2
CASSLRGRGDGYTF
TGTGCCAGCAGTTTAAGGGGACGGGGAGATGGCTACACCTTC
>NA|TRBV10-3|NA|TRBJ2-7
CAIGRGTYEQYF
TGTGCCATCGGCCGGGGGACCTACGAGCAGTACTTC
>few|TRBV3-1|NA|TRBJ2-2
CASSQAPALYGELFF
TGTGCCAGCAGCCAAGCACCAGCGCTATACGGGGAGCTGTTTTTT
>NA|TRBV7-9|TRBD2|TRBJ2-1
CASSFLAGGYYEQFF
TGTGCCAGCAGCTTCCTAGCGGGAGGGTATTATGAGCAGTTCTTC
>NA|TRBV6-1|TRBD1|TRBJ1-5
CASSETGVGPQHF
TGTGCCAGCAGTGAAACAGGGGTTGGGCCCCAGCATTTT
>NA|TRBV5-1|NA|TRBJ1-1
CASSEGLGTEAFF
TGCGCCAGCAGCGAAGGACTGGGGACTGAAGCTTTCTTT
>NA|TRBV27|TRBD1|TRBJ2-7
CASSFVGQGAYEQYF
TGTGCCAGCAGTTTCGTCGGGCAGGGGGCGTACGAGCAGTACTTC
>NA|TRBV6-2/TRBV6-3|NA|TRBJ2-7
CATSVGSYEQYF
TGTGCCACTAGCGTTGGCTCCTACGAGCAGTACTTC
>few|TRBV11-2|NA|TRBJ2-1
CASRPLKNSNEQFF
TGTGCCAGCAGACCCCTCAAGAACTCCAATGAGCAGTTCTTC
>many|TRBV29-1|NA|TRBJ2-3
CSVDRRKTVSTDTQYF
TGCAGCGTTGATCGACGGAAGACAGTTAGTACAGATACGCAGTATTTT
>few|TRBV12-3/TRBV12-4|NA|TRBJ2-2
CASSFDRYTGELFF
TGTGCCAGCAGTTTTGACCGGTACACCGGGGAGCTGTTTTTT
>many|TRBV29-1|NA|TRBJ2-4
CSVERAQNIQYF
TGCAGCGTTGAAAGGGCCCAAAACATTCAGTACTTC
>NA|TRBV13|NA|TRBJ2-7
CASSLSRTSYEQYF
TGTGCCAGCAGCTTGAGCAGAACCTCCTACGAGCAGTACTTC
>few|TRBV5-1|NA|TRBJ1-6
CASSLKGDNSPLHF
TGCGCCAGCAGCTTGAAAGGGGACAATTCACCCCTCCACTTT
>few|TRBV29-1|NA|TRBJ1-2
CSVTDILRRKYTF
TGCAGCGTTACTGACATCCTGAGAAGGAAATACACCTTC
>few|TRBV6-1|TRBD1|TRBJ1-6
CASSRAGQGGSPLHF
TGTGCCAGCAGTAGAGCGGGACAGGGAGGATCACCCCTCCACTTT
>many|TRBV6-1|NA|TRBJ2-7
CASRTGRNYEQYF
TGTGCCAGCAGAACTGGACGGAACTACGAGCAGTACTTC
>NA|TRBV20-1|NA|TRBJ1-6
CSARRDGASNSPLHF
TGCAGTGCTAGAAGGGACGGGGCTAGCAATTCACCCCTCCACTTT
>few|TRBV20-1|TRBD2|TRBJ2-7
CSARDLGLAGAPVGEQYF
TGCAGTGCTAGAGATCTAGGACTAGCGGGGGCCCCGGTGGGGGAGCAGTACTTC
>NA|TRBV6-5|NA|TRBJ1-2
CASNSGNGYGYTF
TGTGCCAGCAATTCAGGGAACGGCTATGGCTACACCTTC
>few|TRBV7-9|NA|TRBJ1-4
CASSFTVANEKLFF
TGTGCCAGCAGCTTTACGGTGGCGAATGAAAAACTGTTTTTT
>NA|TRBV11-2|TRBD1|TRBJ2-1
CASSGMDRANEQFF
TGTGCCAGCAGCGGAATGGACAGGGCGAATGAGCAGTTCTTC
>many|TRBV29-1|TRBD2|TRBJ2-1
CSVELAGTFQFF
TGCAGCGTTGAACTAGCGGGTACCTTTCAGTTCTTC
>NA|TRBV29-1|NA|TRBJ2-5
CSVDIGIQAIGLQETQYF
TGCAGCGTTGATATAGGGATACAAGCGATCGGACTCCAAGAGACCCAGTACTTC
>NA|TRBV7-2|TRBD2|TRBJ2-1
CASSLGASGSIYNEQFF
TGTGCCAGCAGCTTAGGGGCTAGCGGCTCGATCTACAATGAGCAGTTCTTC
>NA|TRBV6-5|TRBD2|TRBJ2-3
CATLGRPGTQYF
TGTGCCACCCTCGGGAGGCCGGGTACGCAGTATTTT
>NA|TRBV20-1|NA|TRBJ1-4
CSARDPRVPEKLFF
TGCAGTGCTAGAGATCCCCGGGTTCCAGAAAAACTGTTTTTT
>few|TRBV5-1|NA|TRBJ2-1
CASSYPGGGHNEQFF
TGCGCCAGCAGCTACCCCGGGGGTGGGCACAATGAGCAGTTCTTC
>NA|TRBV20-1|TRBD1|TRBJ1-4
CSARDTGVAEKLFF
TGCAGTGCTAGAGATACAGGGGTGGCTGAAAAACTGTTTTTT
>NA|TRBV5-1|NA|TRBJ2-1
CASTSTVWAGTNEQFF
TGCGCCAGCACCTCCACCGTATGGGCAGGTACGAATGAGCAGTTCTTC
>NA|TRBV15|TRBD1|TRBJ2-4
CATTNWDRKNIQYF
TGTGCCACCACTAATTGGGACAGAAAAAACATTCAGTACTTC
>few|TRBV20-1|NA|TRBJ2-1
CSAGGLGNEQFF
TGCAGTGCGGGGGGTTTGGGAAATGAGCAGTTCTTC
>few|TRBV5-1|NA|TRBJ2-2
CATTTNENTGELFF
TGCGCCACCACGACTAACGAGAACACCGGGGAGCTGTTTTTT
>few|TRBV20-1|NA|TRBJ1-2
CSARSSDGGYTF
TGCAGTGCTAGAAGTTCGGACGGCGGCTACACCTTC
>NA|TRBV9|NA|TRBJ2-7
CASSGREGEVTYEQYF
TGTGCCAGCAGCGGCCGGGAAGGGGAGGTAACCTACGAGCAGTACTTC
>few|TRBV12-3/TRBV12-4|TRBD1|TRBJ1-2
CASSLRGGKIGYTF
TGTGCCAGCAGCCTACGAGGGGGCAAAATTGGCTACACCTTC
>many|TRBV20-1|NA|TRBJ2-5
CSARDWGWETQYF
TGCAGTGCTAGAGATTGGGGTTGGGAGACCCAGTACTTC
>NA|TRBV7-3|NA|TRBJ1-6
CASSARQNSPLHF
TGTGCCAGCAGCGCGAGACAGAATTCACCCCTCCACTTT
>NA|TRBV12-3/TRBV12-4|NA|TRBJ2-5
CASSLSGPLAGQYF
TGTGCCAGCAGTTTGAGCGGGCCCCTCGCGGGCCAGTACTTC
>few|TRBV29-1|TRBD2|TRBJ2-1
CSVEGLAGLNEQFF
TGCAGCGTTGAAGGACTAGCGGGGCTCAATGAGCAGTTCTTC
>NA|TRBV7-3|NA|TRBJ2-3
CASSLSGWNTDTQYF
TGTGCCAGCAGCTTAAGTGGGTGGAACACAGATACGCAGTATTTT
>NA|TRBV20-1|NA|TRBJ2-2
CSARDTTGKTGELFF
TGCAGTGCTAGAGATACTACAGGGAAGACCGGGGAGCTGTTTTTT
>few|TRBV5-1|NA|TRBJ1-2
CASSLYGGSEGYTF
TGCGCCAGCAGCTTGTACGGGGGATCTGAGGGCTACACCTTC
>few|TRBV5-6|NA|TRBJ2-2
CASSLVGPDANTGELFF
TGTGCCAGCAGCTTAGTTGGACCTGACGCGAACACCGGGGAGCTGTTTTTT
>few|TRBV12-3/TRBV12-4|NA|TRBJ2-3
CASSANLPGTPSDTQYF
TGTGCCAGCAGTGCAAACCTTCCCGGGACACCATCAGATACGCAGTATTTT